These 4 T cell receptor beta chains were sequenced from one sample in a study of OX40 agonist ivuxolimab in advanced cancers. The assay was immunoSEQ multiplex PCR, and TCRdb's table has in-frame clones only and misses some. In the table there are about 69,000 clones, 80% to 90% of which are singletons. The sequencing here drew on CD4+ or CD8+ T cells sorted from blood, taken in a trial of the OX40 agonist ivuxolimab. The receptors were sampled from an adult with an advanced solid tumor such as melanoma, head and neck, liver or kidney cancer.

This chain connects TRBV27 to TRBJ1-5; D is perhaps TRBD1 (6 bases). There are 14 residues in the CDR3. V gave up 3 bases and J gave up 4 bases, with 10 bases separating them. Germline V gene data show CDR1 as MNHEY and CDR2 as SMNVEV (reference sequence). The CDR3 region has the DNA TGTGCCAGCAGTTTCCACGGGACAAATCAGCCCCAGCATTTT. This encodes CASSFHGTNQPQHF.

The rearrangement links TRBV11-2 to TRBJ1-1, with 9 nucleotides matching TRBD1. The J segment lost 5 bases and the V segment lost 3 bases, leaving 10 bases of the junction unmatched. The CDR3 has 16 residues. Germline CDR1 and CDR2: SGHAT and FQNNGV. The CDR3 region is CASSLTLRTGETEAFF. CDR3 nucleotides: TGTGCCAGCAGCTTGACCCTTAGGACAGGGGAAACTGAAGCTTTCTTT.

The chain couples TRBV28 to TRBJ1-1; TRBD1 might be the D (5 bases). With 4 bases removed from V and 1 base from J, the gap between germline ends came to 7 bases. The CDR3 length is 13 residues. CDR1 and CDR2 (germline): MDHEN, SYDVKM. CDR3 bases: TGTGCCAGCAGTTCAACAGGGAACACTGAAGCTTTCTTT. This translates into CASSSTGNTEAFF.

The V call is TRBV4-3, the J call TRBJ2-1; TRBD2 aligns across 9 bases. The J segment lost 3 bases and the V segment lost 1 base, leaving 1 base of the junction unmatched. The CDR3 loop spans 15 amino acids. Germline V gene sequence: CDR1 LGHNA, CDR2 YSLEER. CDR3 sequence reads: CASSQGLADYNEQFF. The CDR3 nucleotides read TGCGCCAGCAGCCAAGGACTAGCGGACTACAATGAGCAGTTCTTC.